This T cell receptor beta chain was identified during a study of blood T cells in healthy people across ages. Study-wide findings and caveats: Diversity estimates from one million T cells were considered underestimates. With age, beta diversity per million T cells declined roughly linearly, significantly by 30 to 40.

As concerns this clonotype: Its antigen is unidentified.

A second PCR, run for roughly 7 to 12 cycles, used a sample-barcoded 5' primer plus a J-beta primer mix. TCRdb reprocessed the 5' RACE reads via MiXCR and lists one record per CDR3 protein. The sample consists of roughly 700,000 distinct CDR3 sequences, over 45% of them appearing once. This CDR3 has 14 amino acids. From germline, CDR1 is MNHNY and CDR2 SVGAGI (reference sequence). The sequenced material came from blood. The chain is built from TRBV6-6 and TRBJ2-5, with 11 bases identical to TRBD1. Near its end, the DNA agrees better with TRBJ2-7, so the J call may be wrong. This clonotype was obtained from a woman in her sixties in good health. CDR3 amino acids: CASSYPGQGDEQYF. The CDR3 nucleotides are TGTGCCAGCAGTTACCCGGGACAGGGGGACGAGCAGTACTTC.